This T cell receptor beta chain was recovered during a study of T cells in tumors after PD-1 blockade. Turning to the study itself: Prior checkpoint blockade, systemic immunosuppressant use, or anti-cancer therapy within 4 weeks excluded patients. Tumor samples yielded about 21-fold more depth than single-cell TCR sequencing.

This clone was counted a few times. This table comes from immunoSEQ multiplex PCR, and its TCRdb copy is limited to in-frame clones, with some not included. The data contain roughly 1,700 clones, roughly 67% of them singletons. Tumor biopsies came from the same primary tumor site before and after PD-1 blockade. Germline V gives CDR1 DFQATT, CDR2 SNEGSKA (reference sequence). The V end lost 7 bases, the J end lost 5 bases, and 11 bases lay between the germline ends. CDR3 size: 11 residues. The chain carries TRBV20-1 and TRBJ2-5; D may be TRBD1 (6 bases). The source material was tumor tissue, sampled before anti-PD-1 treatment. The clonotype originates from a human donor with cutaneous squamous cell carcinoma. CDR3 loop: CSVPQGETQYF. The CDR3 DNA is TGCAGTGTGCCCCAGGGGGAGACCCAGTACTTC.